The present T cell receptor (beta chain) was sequenced within a study of CD8+CD57+ T cells in acquired aplastic anemia. Study as a whole: When averaged, DNA from sorted CD4+ and CD8+ cells came to approximately 3 ug.

Germline assignment: CDR1 SQVTM and CDR2 ANQGSEA. Trimming shortened V by 4 bases and J by 1 base, and 5 bases separated the two germline ends. This CDR3 contains 11 residues. TCR beta VDJ combinations and CDR3 sequences were profiled from genomic DNA. In TCRdb, the reads were re-called with MiXCR into one record per CDR3 protein. The data hold about 190,000 distinct CDR3 sequences, with roughly half observed a single time. Selection for sequencing was limited to patients who had shown CD8+CD57+ cell expansion by flow cytometry. Specimen: sorted CD4+, CD8+, or CD8+CD57+ T cells (not recorded which) from PBMCs. The chain combines TRBV29-1 with TRBJ2-7; the D is unclear. This TCR derives from a human donor with aplastic anemia. As DNA, the CDR3 is TGCAGCGTTGGTGATTCCTACGAGCAGTACTTC. Residues: CSVGDSYEQYF.